This TCR beta chain was recorded in a study of blood T cell repertoires in COVID-19. Study background: Sites across the United States, Italy and Spain contributed samples from acute and convalescent COVID-19. The analysed material was cDNA or gDNA that came from T cells, B-cell-depleted T cells, or PBMCs.

Germline assignment: CDR1 PRHDT and CDR2 FYEKMQ (reference sequence). The ends lost 5 bases at V and 2 bases at J; junction bases unmatched: 3. This CDR3 contains 14 residues. TCRdb keeps only in-frame clones here, not all; method: immunoSEQ multiplex PCR. Of 300,000 to 350,000 clones detected, about nine tenths appear once; the ten largest clones hold about 7%. The material sequenced was peripheral blood. This clonotype originated in an older woman with COVID-19, enrolled during active disease. The chain combines TRBV13 with TRBJ1-2; 9 positions match TRBD1. The CDR3 region is CASSADRGNYGYTF. In nucleotides, the CDR3 is TGTGCCAGCAGCGCGGACAGGGGAAACTATGGCTACACCTTC.